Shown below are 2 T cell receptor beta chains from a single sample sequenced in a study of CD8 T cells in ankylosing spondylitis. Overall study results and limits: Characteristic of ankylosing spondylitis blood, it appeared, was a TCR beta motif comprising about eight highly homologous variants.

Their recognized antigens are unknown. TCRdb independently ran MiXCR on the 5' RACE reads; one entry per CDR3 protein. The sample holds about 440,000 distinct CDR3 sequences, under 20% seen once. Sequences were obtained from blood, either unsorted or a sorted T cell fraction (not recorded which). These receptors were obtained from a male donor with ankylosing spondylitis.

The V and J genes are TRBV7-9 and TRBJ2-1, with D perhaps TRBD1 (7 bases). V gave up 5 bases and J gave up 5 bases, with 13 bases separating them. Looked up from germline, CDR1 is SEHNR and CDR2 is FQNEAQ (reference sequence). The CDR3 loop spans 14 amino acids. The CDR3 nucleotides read TGTGCCAGCAGCCCGCGGGACAGAAACAATGAGCAGTTCTTC. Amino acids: CASSPRDRNNEQFF. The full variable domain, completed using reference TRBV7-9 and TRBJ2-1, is DTGVSQNPRHKITKRGQNVTFRCDPISEHNRLYWYRQTLGQGPEFLTYFQNEAQLEKSRLLSDRFSAERPKGSFSTLEIQRTEQGDSAMYLCASSPRDRNNEQFFGPGTRLTVL.

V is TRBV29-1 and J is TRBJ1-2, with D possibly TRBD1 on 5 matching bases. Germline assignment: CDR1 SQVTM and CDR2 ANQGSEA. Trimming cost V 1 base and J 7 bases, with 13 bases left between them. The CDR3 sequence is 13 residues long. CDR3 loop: CSVEGQHFGGYTF. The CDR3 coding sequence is TGCAGCGTTGAAGGACAGCACTTCGGTGGCTACACCTTC.